This T cell receptor (beta chain) is from a study of blood T cell repertoires in COVID-19. Some clones are missing from TCRdb's copy, which holds only in-frame ones; the method was immunoSEQ multiplex PCR. The sample records roughly 160,000 clones, around 81% being singletons. This clone was counted only a few times. The sequenced material came from peripheral blood. This sequence originates from a woman older than 75 with COVID-19, enrolled during active disease.

The CDR3 region has the DNA TGTGCCAGCAGCCCCAGGGAGGGTGTGACAGATACGCAGTATTTT. Translated: CASSPREGVTDTQYF. The chain carries TRBV9 and TRBJ2-3; 7 nucleotides line up with TRBD2. The junction had 8 bases not matched to a gene; V was cut back by 4 bases and J by 3 bases. In germline, CDR1 is SGDLS, CDR2 YYNGEE. The CDR3 covers 15 residues.